These T cell receptor beta chains were read from a single sample in a study of T cells expressing NK-cell markers. TCRdb derives one entry per CDR3 protein from the 5' RACE reads, leaving out DNA. Reported are 300,000 to 450,000 distinct CDR3 sequences; the ten largest clones contain 5.2%. Material: blood T cells: a sorted CD56 or NKG2C T cell subset, CD4+ or CD8+ T cells, or bulk PBMC T cells (not recorded which). The origin of the receptors is a man aged 18-75 years in good health. Both conserved end residues are part of each CDR3.

J gene	CDR3 length	V gene	CDR3 protein
TRBJ2-3	15	TRBV7-8	CASSSTGQGLDTQYF
TRBJ2-3	16	TRBV7-6	CASSRGLAGRTDTQYF
TRBJ1-3	13	TRBV20-1	CSARGRVPNTIYF
TRBJ2-5	15	TRBV12-3/TRBV12-4	CASSLVQVMGETQYF
TRBJ2-7	15	TRBV6-2/TRBV6-3	CASSYERGGMDEQYF
TRBJ2-3	15	TRBV5-5	CASSLLGQETDTQYF
TRBJ1-6	12	TRBV6-5	CASRTGPSPLHF
TRBJ2-4	15	TRBV6-1	CASRGRELAKNIQYF
TRBJ2-5	16	TRBV11-2	CASSLDRAGGEVTQYF
TRBJ2-7	14	TRBV6-2/TRBV6-3	CASSSGLAAYEQYF
TRBJ2-2	15	TRBV5-5	CASSLLDRVTGELFF
TRBJ2-1	15	TRBV7-6	CASSLLQEPYNEQFF
TRBJ2-3	12	TRBV12-3/TRBV12-4	CASSANPDTQYF
TRBJ2-3	17	TRBV12-3/TRBV12-4	CASSLVQMSQVADTQYF
TRBJ2-3	15	TRBV18	CASSPGQGVLDTQYF
TRBJ2-1	16	TRBV20-1	CSARDPSEGRRNEQFF
TRBJ2-1	14	TRBV6-2/TRBV6-3	CASSYTGGRDEQFF
TRBJ2-5	16	TRBV15	CATSTAGDRRQETQYF
TRBJ2-2	16	TRBV3-1	CASSLRQLRNTGELFF
TRBJ2-3	13	TRBV2	CASRSGGPDTQYF
TRBJ2-2	16	TRBV6-2/TRBV6-3	CASRPHSGGNTGELFF
TRBJ2-7	15	TRBV6-5	CASSSPSGGLREQYF
TRBJ1-6	13	TRBV4-2	CASSLPGDSPLHF
TRBJ1-2	17	TRBV14	CASSQDPQGARGSGYTF
TRBJ1-5	13	TRBV5-5	CASSLYGGKPQHF
TRBJ2-7	16	TRBV23-1	CASSQLGGDRGYEQYF
TRBJ2-5	14	TRBV5-1	CASSLAGQGETQYF
TRBJ2-2	16	TRBV29-1	CSVETGPNTNTGELFF
TRBJ1-5	18	TRBV28	CASSLVVGSRWGNQPQHF
TRBJ1-2	13	TRBV27	CASSSRGGYGYTF
TRBJ2-3	18	TRBV7-8	CASSLGRLAGASTDTQYF